The 10 T cell receptor beta chains in this list originate from one sample, sequenced in a study of T-cell reconstitution after alpha-beta-depleted transplantation in children. The TCRbeta library incorporated unique molecular identifiers. TCRdb fed the PCR reads into MiXCR, producing one record per CDR3 protein. The sample has 500,000 to 750,000 distinct CDR3 sequences; 13% are singletons. This specimen consisted of PBMCs, mostly from graft donor cells, obtained 360 days after TCRalphabeta/CD19-depleted stem cell transplant. The receptors here all came from a male patient under 18 who had a stem cell transplant for acute myeloid leukemia, so the T cells may come from the graft donor.

This clonotype was observed a handful of times. V usage is TRBV6-2 or TRBV6-3 and J usage is TRBJ2-6, with 15 bases matching TRBD2. Germline CDR1 and CDR2: MNHEY and SVGEGT. CDR3 length equals 19 residues. Trimming took 6 bases from V and 3 from J; bases not matched to a gene: 9. The CDR3 protein is CASSTGTSGRTVGANVLTF. The CDR3, as DNA: TGTGCCAGCAGCACCGGGACTAGCGGGAGGACGGTTGGGGCCAACGTCCTGACTTTC.

This chain uses TRBV5-6 with TRBJ2-1; TRBD2 agrees at 8 bases. CDR1 SGHDT and CDR2 YYEEEE come from the germline V gene. There are 17 residues in the CDR3. Trimming removed 4 bases from V and 2 bases from J; junction bases left unmatched: 11. The CDR3 DNA follows: TGTGCCAGCAGCCCCATTCCGACGGGGGGGCCCTACAATGAGCAGTTCTTC. Protein product: CASSPIPTGGPYNEQFF.

In its sample, this clonotype was seen a few times. This chain links TRBV5-8 with TRBJ2-1, with 7 bases aligning to TRBD2. The CDR3 is made up of 15 amino acids. J lost 7 bases, V lost 5 bases, and 12 bases had no gene match. In germline, CDR1 is SGHTS, CDR2 YDEGEE. CDR3 sequence (DNA): TGTGCCAGCAGTTACGGGGGGACCGTCCGGAATGAGCAGTTCTTC. Amino acids: CASSYGGTVRNEQFF. The entire variable domain, with the rest obtained from reference TRBV5-8 and TRBJ2-1, is as follows: EAGVTQSPTHLIKTRGQQATLRCSPISGHTSVYWYQQALGLGLQFLLWYDEGEERNRGNFPPRFSGRQFPNYSSELNVNALELEDSALYLCASSYGGTVRNEQFFGPGTRLTVL.

V is TRBV20-1 and J is TRBJ2-2; TRBD2 might be the D (5 bases). Germline lookup yields CDR1 DFQATT and CDR2 SNEGSKA (reference sequence). This CDR3 is 12 amino acids long. Trimming took off 6 bases at V and 6 bases at J, with 11 bases between the two ends. CDR3 amino acids: CSATRVPGELFF. In DNA, the CDR3 is TGCAGTGCAACTAGAGTACCCGGGGAGCTGTTTTTT.

The V call is TRBV2, the J call TRBJ2-3; D remains unclear. V lost 1 base, J lost 6 bases, and 5 bases lay in between. The germline CDR1 and CDR2 sequences are SNHLY and FYNNEI. This CDR3 spans 12 amino acids. The CDR3 coding sequence is TGTGCCAGCAGTGAAGATAGGGATACGCAGTATTTT. It specifies CASSEDRDTQYF.

In its sample, this clonotype was seen many times. The V call is TRBV20-1, the J call TRBJ2-7; TRBD2 aligns across 14 bases. The CDR3 has 14 residues. Germline assignment: CDR1 DFQATT and CDR2 SNEGSKA (reference sequence). The V segment lost 3 bases and the J segment 4 bases; nucleotides outside the gene matches: 2. The chain's CDR3 is CSASGLAGGYEQYF. The CDR3 coding sequence is TGCAGTGCTAGCGGACTAGCGGGAGGTTACGAGCAGTACTTC.

This clonotype was observed many times. J is TRBJ2-4 and V is TRBV28, with 7 bases identical to TRBD2. The trim removed 6 bases at V and 3 bases at J, leaving 8 bases unmatched. Germline V CDR1 and CDR2: MDHEN, SYDVKM. CDR3 length equals 15 residues. The CDR3 region is CASSLSGALKNIQYF. The CDR3 DNA is TGTGCCAGCAGCCTCAGCGGGGCCCTCAAAAACATTCAGTACTTC.

V and J are TRBV29-1 and TRBJ2-2, with unresolved D. Between the trimmed V and J ends, which lost 7 bases and 5 bases, there was a span of 11 bases. The CDR3 sequence is 12 residues long. Germline V gives CDR1 SQVTM, CDR2 ANQGSEA. The CDR3 protein is CSARKGTGELFF. CDR3 bases: TGCAGCGCCCGAAAAGGGACCGGGGAGCTGTTTTTT.

This clonotype was seen ten or more times. The chain couples TRBV29-1 to TRBJ2-5; D not certain. The CDR3 has 12 residues. The germline V gene encodes CDR1 SQVTM and CDR2 ANQGSEA. Deletions cut 5 bases from V and 3 bases from J, with 10 bases between. Here the CDR3 DNA reads TGCAGCGTTCATCCGATAGAAGAGACCCAGTACTTC. Encoded protein: CSVHPIEETQYF. Together with reference TRBV29-1 and TRBJ2-5, the CDR3 gives the full variable domain: SAVISQKPSRDICQRGTSLTIQCQVDSQVTMMFWYRQQPGQSLTLIATANQGSEATYESGFVIDKFPISRPNLTFSTLTVSNMSPEDSSIYLCSVHPIEETQYFGPGTRLLVL.

This clonotype was seen a few times. The CDR3 loop reads CASSPNWTGSYNEQFF. The DNA for the CDR3 is TGTGCCAGCAGCCCAAATTGGACAGGGTCCTACAATGAGCAGTTCTTC. The chain links TRBV7-9 to TRBJ2-1; 8 nucleotides align to TRBD1. The CDR3 contains 16 residues. In germline, CDR1 is SEHNR, CDR2 FQNEAQ (reference sequence). V dropped 5 bases and J dropped 1; count of bases not matched to a gene: 7.